This T cell receptor beta chain was identified in a study of T cell repertoires in cytomegalovirus infection. Study information: HLA-B-restricted CMV epitopes that are well studied, plus recently identified HLA-C-restricted ones, were used by the study. Indications came from public TCR beta signatures; they pointed to CMV infection and to a matching HLA type.

TCRdb recomputed calls from the reads with MiXCR, one row per CDR3 protein. This table has roughly 920,000 distinct CDR3 sequences, around 30% appearing once. Broader study findings: The ex vivo response showed dominance by HLA-C-restricted CMV-specific TCR beta clonotypes.

This clonotype was seen ten or more times. Its antigen is unidentified. CDR1 and CDR2 from the germline V gene are SGHVS and FQNEAQ. Germline trimming cut 4 bases from V and 12 bases from J; bases unmatched to any gene: 17. The CDR3 sequence is 15 residues long. Material: cultured CD8+ T cells from PBMCs, obtained from culture after CMV antigen stimulation. The rearrangement joins TRBV7-8 to TRBJ1-2, with 7 bases lining up with TRBD1. The clonotype comes from a human donor in good health (CMV status not recorded). Some clones in this sample may be carry-over from other donors' samples. This CDR3 reads CASSWTPQGGRENTF. The CDR3 DNA reads as TGTGCCAGCAGCTGGACCCCGCAGGGGGGGAGAGAAAACACCTTC.